Presented here are 14 T cell receptor beta chains from one specimen sequenced in a study of blood T cell repertoires in COVID-19. Repertoires were generated with immunoSEQ multiplex PCR, while TCRdb's copy carries only in-frame clones and drops some. The table lists tens of thousands of clones, 77% of them singletons. Sequencing input: peripheral blood. The receptors shown here come from a man in his sixties or seventies with active or convalescent COVID-19.

A few counts support this clone. V gene TRBV19 combines with J gene TRBJ1-3; TRBD1 agrees at 8 bases. The CDR3 totals 15 residues. With 5 bases clipped from V and 3 bases from J, the junction kept 6 bases outside the gene matches. From germline, CDR1 is LNHDA and CDR2 SQIVND (reference sequence). The CDR3 DNA reads as TGTGCCAGTAGTCCGCGGACAGGGATTGGAAACACCATATATTTT. Translation: CASSPRTGIGNTIYF.

This chain links TRBV7-2 with TRBJ1-2; TRBD1 aligns across 7 bases. Per the germline V gene, CDR1 is SGHTA and CDR2 is FQGNSA. The CDR3 totals 15 residues. The V and J ends lost 1 base and 7 bases, in that order; junction bases with no gene match: 9. The chain's CDR3 is CASSLGTGTRSGYTF. The DNA for the CDR3 is TGTGCCAGCAGCTTAGGGACAGGCACTCGGAGTGGCTACACCTTC.

The chain links TRBV30 to TRBJ1-2; 10 nucleotides match TRBD1. CDR1 GTSNPN and CDR2 SVGIG come from the germline V gene (reference sequence). The CDR3 is 16 residues long. Trimming took 3 bases from V and 4 from J; bases not matched to a gene: 11. Written as DNA, the CDR3 is TGTGCCTGGAGCGCCCCCGGGACAGGGGTTGTCTATGGCTACACCTTC. Translation gives CAWSAPGTGVVYGYTF.

This chain links TRBV30 with TRBJ1-4, with a weak D call TRBD1 (5 bases). The germline V gene encodes CDR1 GTSNPN and CDR2 SVGIG (reference sequence). This CDR3 is built from 14 residues. V lost 3 bases, J lost 4 bases, and 12 bases lay in between. The CDR3 region is CAWSSGALNEKLFF. CDR3 nucleotide sequence: TGTGCCTGGAGCAGCGGGGCGCTTAATGAAAAACTGTTTTTT.

This sequence joins TRBV12-5 and TRBJ1-1, with D uncertain. Germline V gene sequence: CDR1 LGHNT, CDR2 FRNRAP. V was cut by 3 bases and J by 8 bases, with 10 bases left in between. The CDR3 runs to 12 residues. The CDR3 loop is CASGFNTREAFF. CDR3 coding DNA: TGTGCTAGTGGTTTCAACACGAGGGAAGCTTTCTTT. Full variable domain (outside the CDR3, taken from reference TRBV12-5 and TRBJ1-1): DARVTQTPRHKVTEMGQEVTMRCQPILGHNTVFWYRQTMMQGLELLAYFRNRAPLDDSGMPKDRFSAEMPDATLATLKIQPSEPRDSAVYFCASGFNTREAFFGQGTRLTVV.

J is TRBJ2-5 and V is TRBV7-9; 9 bases are shared with TRBD1. The CDR3 extends over 14 amino acids. The germline CDR1 and CDR2 sequences are SEHNR and FQNEAQ (reference sequence). With 1 base clipped from V and 5 bases from J, the junction kept 2 bases outside the gene matches. The chain's CDR3 is CASSLVGQGETQYF. The CDR3 DNA reads TGTGCCAGCAGCTTAGTTGGACAGGGGGAGACCCAGTACTTC.

This rearrangement joins TRBV11-2 to TRBJ2-3; D call uncertain. This CDR3 contains 13 residues. With 6 bases removed from V and 2 bases from J, the gap between germline ends came to 9 bases. The germline CDR1 and CDR2 sequences are SGHAT and FQNNGV. The CDR3 DNA sequence: TGTGCCAGCAGGAGTTTTATCACAGATACGCAGTATTTT. It yields the protein CASRSFITDTQYF. Full variable domain (rest looked up from reference TRBV11-2 and TRBJ2-3): EAGVAQSPRYKIIEKRQSVAFWCNPISGHATLYWYQQILGQGPKLLIQFQNNGVVDDSQLPKDRFSAERLKGVDSTLKIQPAKLEDSAVYLCASRSFITDTQYFGPGTRLTVL.

This clone was counted once. The chain employs TRBV6-5 and TRBJ2-6, with a weak D call TRBD1 (6 bases). The length of the CDR3 is 15 residues. Trimming took 9 bases from V and 0 from J, leaving 12 bases between them. Germline V gene sequence: CDR1 MNHEY, CDR2 SVGAGI. CDR3 protein: CASSTGDSGANVLTF. The CDR3, as DNA: TGTGCCAGTTCGACAGGAGACTCTGGGGCCAACGTCCTGACTTTC.

The chain combines TRBV4-3 with TRBJ1-1; D not certain. V was pared by 4 bases and J by 5 bases, with 11 bases between. This CDR3 region has 13 residues. In germline, CDR1 is LGHNA, CDR2 YSLEER. CDR3 bases: TGCGCCAGCAGCCTTCTCTCGGGGACTGAAGCTTTCTTT. Translating it yields CASSLLSGTEAFF.

The chain links TRBV19 to TRBJ1-2, with 7 bases aligning to TRBD1. CDR1 LNHDA and CDR2 SQIVND come from the germline V gene (reference sequence). The CDR3 sequence is 15 residues long. J was trimmed by 8 bases and V by 5 bases; bases with no gene match: 14. The CDR3 bases are TGTGCCAGTAGTGCCGGACAGGCTGACCCTATGGGCTACACCTTC. This translates into CASSAGQADPMGYTF. The full variable domain, with the rest looked up from reference TRBV19 and TRBJ1-2, is DGGITQSPKYLFRKEGQNVTLSCEQNLNHDAMYWYRQDPGQGLRLIYYSQIVNDFQKGDIAEGYSVSREKKESFPLTVTSAQKNPTAFYLCASSAGQADPMGYTFGSGTRLTVV.

CDR3 sequence (DNA): TGCGCCAGCATGAGGGGGACTATCTATAATTCACCCCTCCACTTT. Its translation is CASMRGTIYNSPLHF. This chain uses TRBV23-1 with TRBJ1-6; perhaps TRBD1 as D (6 bases). TRBV23-1 is placed among ORFs of uncertain function. This CDR3 comprises 15 residues. V gave up 7 bases and J gave up 3 bases, with 13 bases separating them.

The CDR3 reads CASSLGGRRDEQFF. The CDR3 region has the DNA TGTGCCAGCAGCTTAGGGGGCCGACGGGATGAGCAGTTCTTC. This chain links TRBV7-2 with TRBJ2-1; tentatively, D is TRBD1 (5 bases). The CDR3 consists of 14 residues. Looked up from germline, CDR1 is SGHTA and CDR2 is FQGNSA. V was trimmed by 1 base and J by 8 bases, leaving 12 bases between them.

The chain couples TRBV5-5 to TRBJ2-5, with TRBD2 identical over 8 bases. From germline, CDR1 is SGHKS and CDR2 YYEKEE (reference sequence). CDR3 size: 14 residues. V gave up 4 bases and J gave up 5 bases; unmatched junction bases: 7. The CDR3 DNA reads as TGTGCCAGCAGCATTGCGGGGGGCAGGGAGACCCAGTACTTC. It codes for CASSIAGGRETQYF.

The chain combines TRBV9 with TRBJ2-3; TRBD1 aligns across 7 bases. J was trimmed by 1 base and V by 3 bases; bases with no gene match: 5. The CDR3 has 15 amino acids. CDR1 is SGDLS and CDR2 is YYNGEE in the germline V gene. DNA for the CDR3: TGTGCCAGCAGCGCCCGACAGGGAGGCACAGATACGCAGTATTTT. Its protein product is CASSARQGGTDTQYF.